The clone carrying this TCR beta chain has at least ten counts. Its antigen is undetermined. This CDR3 contains 14 residues. The germline CDR1 and CDR2 sequences are SEHNR and FQNEAQ (reference sequence). The V segment lost 5 bases and the J segment 3 bases; nucleotides outside the gene matches: 5. This sample is drawn from a study of T cell repertoires in cytomegalovirus infection. Study-wide results and caveats: CMV carriers with the relevant HLA were identified by cumulative public TCR beta family frequency.

MiXCR, applied by TCRdb to the reads, yields one record per CDR3 protein. The data show hundreds of thousands of distinct CDR3 sequences, under 20% seen once. The receptor's source is a human donor in good health (CMV status not recorded). Some clones in this sample may be carry-over from other donors' samples. What was sequenced was PBMCs. This chain uses TRBV7-9 with TRBJ2-7, with 9 positions matching TRBD1. CDR3 DNA sequence: TGTGCCAGCAGCCCCCGGGACAGGGACTACGAGCAGTACTTC. Translated, it gives CASSPRDRDYEQYF.